A selection of T cell receptor beta chains follows, all from one sample in a study of T cell responses to AZD1222 COVID-19 vaccine. Here immunoSEQ multiplex PCR was the method, and the copy in TCRdb shows in-frame clones only, minus some. The sample has roughly 180,000 clones, less than 95% seen once. Here the sequenced sample was peripheral blood, taken on day 0 of AZD1222 vaccination. All receptors derive from an adult in good health. The CDR3 runs from the conserved cysteine through the conserved F or W. D genes are given only for firm matches. Not every row has a clone size; where given, it reads once, few, many or a size class.

V gene: TRBV6-5
J gene: TRBJ2-2
clone size: -
D gene: -
CDR3 protein: CASSLPTQGTGELFF
CDR3 DNA: TGTGCCAGCAGTTTGCCAACTCAGGGGACCGGGGAGCTGTTTTTT

V gene: TRBV29-1
J gene: TRBJ1-3
clone size: -
D gene: -
CDR3 protein: CSASYGGSGNTIYF
CDR3 DNA: TGCAGCGCTTCATACGGGGGCTCTGGAAACACCATATATTTT

V gene: TRBV3-1/TRBV3-2
J gene: TRBJ2-1
clone size: -
D gene: TRBD2
CDR3 protein: CASSQGGGRGHNEQFF
CDR3 DNA: TGTGCCAGCAGCCAAGGGGGCGGGAGGGGACACAATGAGCAGTTCTTC

V gene: TRBV5-1
J gene: TRBJ1-2
clone size: few
D gene: -
CDR3 protein: CASSLGELRGYGYTF
CDR3 DNA: TGCGCCAGCAGCTTGGGCGAACTCCGGGGGTATGGCTACACCTTC

V gene: TRBV27
J gene: TRBJ2-1
clone size: -
D gene: TRBD2
CDR3 protein: CASRLAGNEQFF
CDR3 DNA: TGTGCCAGCAGGTTAGCGGGGAATGAGCAGTTCTTC

V gene: TRBV30
J gene: TRBJ1-2
clone size: -
D gene: -
CDR3 protein: CAWSQGPGYTF
CDR3 DNA: TGTGCCTGGAGTCAGGGGCCTGGCTACACCTTC

V gene: TRBV10-3
J gene: TRBJ1-1
clone size: -
D gene: TRBD1
CDR3 protein: CAISEDRVNTEAFF
CDR3 DNA: TGTGCCATCAGTGAGGACAGGGTGAACACTGAAGCTTTCTTT

V gene: TRBV7-2
J gene: TRBJ1-5
clone size: -
D gene: -
CDR3 protein: CASSLGGIGNQPQHF
CDR3 DNA: TGTGCCAGCAGCTTAGGGGGGATTGGCAATCAGCCCCAGCATTTT

V gene: TRBV15
J gene: TRBJ2-2
clone size: -
D gene: TRBD2
CDR3 protein: CATSRRKGAWREGLTGELFF
CDR3 DNA: TGTGCCACCAGCAGGCGTAAGGGGGCCTGGCGGGAGGGCCTCACCGGGGAGCTGTTTTTT

V gene: TRBV4-1
J gene: TRBJ1-3
clone size: -
D gene: -
CDR3 protein: CASSQWTGSGNTIYF
CDR3 DNA: TGCGCCAGCAGCCAATGGACGGGTTCTGGAAACACCATATATTTT

V gene: TRBV10-2
J gene: TRBJ2-5
clone size: -
D gene: TRBD1
CDR3 protein: CASRDRGGRVRETQYF
CDR3 DNA: TGCGCCAGCAGGGACAGGGGAGGTCGGGTCAGGGAGACCCAGTACTTC

V gene: TRBV5-4
J gene: TRBJ2-1
clone size: -
D gene: TRBD2
CDR3 protein: CASSQGLVDEQFF
CDR3 DNA: TGTGCCAGCAGCCAAGGACTAGTCGATGAGCAGTTCTTC

V gene: TRBV6-5
J gene: TRBJ1-2
clone size: -
D gene: -
CDR3 protein: CASTSLLGDYGYTF
CDR3 DNA: TGTGCCAGCACATCCCTGTTGGGGGACTATGGCTACACCTTC

V gene: TRBV11-3
J gene: TRBJ2-5
clone size: -
D gene: -
CDR3 protein: CASSLSLEGGETQYF
CDR3 DNA: TGTGCCAGCAGCTTATCGTTAGAAGGTGGGGAGACCCAGTACTTC

V gene: TRBV6-5
J gene: TRBJ2-7
clone size: -
D gene: -
CDR3 protein: CASRTIGTARDEQYF
CDR3 DNA: TGTGCCAGCAGGACCATCGGGACTGCCCGCGACGAGCAGTACTTC

V gene: TRBV18
J gene: TRBJ1-1
clone size: once
D gene: -
CDR3 protein: CASLQQLNTEAFF
CDR3 DNA: TGTGCCAGCTTACAGCAGCTGAACACTGAAGCTTTCTTT

V gene: TRBV7-2
J gene: TRBJ2-7
clone size: -
D gene: -
CDR3 protein: CASSLGGGGRFYEQYF
CDR3 DNA: TGTGCCAGCAGCTTAGGAGGAGGCGGCAGGTTCTACGAGCAGTACTTC

V gene: TRBV15
J gene: TRBJ2-3
clone size: -
D gene: -
CDR3 protein: CATSSALRGGDTQYF
CDR3 DNA: TGTGCCACCAGCAGCGCCTTGAGAGGGGGAGATACGCAGTATTTT

V gene: TRBV6-5
J gene: TRBJ1-2
clone size: -
D gene: -
CDR3 protein: CASTGRDTFNYGYTF
CDR3 DNA: TGTGCCAGCACAGGGAGGGACACCTTTAACTATGGCTACACCTTC

V gene: TRBV6-5
J gene: TRBJ2-5
clone size: -
D gene: -
CDR3 protein: CASSYGGGTETQYF
CDR3 DNA: TGTGCCAGCAGTTACGGTGGGGGTACGGAGACCCAGTACTTC

V gene: TRBV28
J gene: TRBJ2-2
clone size: -
D gene: TRBD2
CDR3 protein: CASIQRETGELFF
CDR3 DNA: TGTGCCAGCATCCAGCGGGAGACCGGGGAGCTGTTTTTT

V gene: TRBV10-1
J gene: TRBJ2-2
clone size: -
D gene: -
CDR3 protein: CASSAVPINTGELFF
CDR3 DNA: TGCGCCAGCAGTGCTGTACCGATAAACACCGGGGAGCTGTTTTTT

V gene: TRBV30
J gene: TRBJ2-7
clone size: once
D gene: -
CDR3 protein: CAYHPLTRYEQYF
CDR3 DNA: TGTGCCTACCACCCTTTAACCCGATACGAGCAGTACTTC

V gene: TRBV7-9
J gene: TRBJ1-3
clone size: -
D gene: -
CDR3 protein: CASSFMPGSGNTIYF
CDR3 DNA: TGTGCCAGCAGCTTTATGCCCGGAAGTGGAAACACCATATATTTT

V gene: TRBV25-1
J gene: TRBJ2-5
clone size: -
D gene: -
CDR3 protein: CASSVAAQETQYF
CDR3 DNA: TGTGCCAGCAGTGTAGCGGCTCAAGAGACCCAGTACTTC

V gene: TRBV19
J gene: TRBJ1-1
clone size: -
D gene: -
CDR3 protein: CASILHGTGNTEAFF
CDR3 DNA: TGTGCCAGTATCCTCCACGGGACGGGGAACACTGAAGCTTTCTTT

V gene: TRBV4-1
J gene: TRBJ2-7
clone size: -
D gene: -
CDR3 protein: CASSQVGSTYEQYF
CDR3 DNA: TGCGCCAGCAGCCAAGTGGGATCGACCTACGAGCAGTACTTC

V gene: TRBV19
J gene: TRBJ1-2
clone size: -
D gene: -
CDR3 protein: CASSIDRSHGYTF
CDR3 DNA: TGTGCCAGTAGTATAGATCGTTCCCATGGCTACACCTTC

V gene: TRBV5-1
J gene: TRBJ1-3
clone size: -
D gene: -
CDR3 protein: CASSLPTQANTIYF
CDR3 DNA: TGCGCCAGCAGCTTGCCGACTCAGGCGAACACCATATATTTT

V gene: TRBV10-3
J gene: TRBJ1-1
clone size: once
D gene: -
CDR3 protein: CAITGVGGEAFF
CDR3 DNA: TGTGCCATCACCGGGGTGGGGGGTGAAGCTTTCTTT

V gene: TRBV11-2
J gene: TRBJ1-2
clone size: -
D gene: -
CDR3 protein: CASSLEVRQAYGYTF
CDR3 DNA: TGTGCCAGCAGCTTAGAGGTCCGACAGGCCTATGGCTACACCTTC

V gene: TRBV30
J gene: TRBJ1-5
clone size: -
D gene: -
CDR3 protein: CAWRAGGNQPQHF
CDR3 DNA: TGTGCCTGGAGGGCAGGAGGCAATCAGCCCCAGCATTTT

V gene: TRBV19
J gene: TRBJ1-3
clone size: -
D gene: -
CDR3 protein: CASIDSYGNTIYF
CDR3 DNA: TGTGCCAGTATCGACTCATATGGAAACACCATATATTTT

V gene: TRBV6-5
J gene: TRBJ1-2
clone size: -
D gene: -
CDR3 protein: CASSYSETTVYGYTF
CDR3 DNA: TGTGCCAGCAGTTACTCGGAGACAACGGTTTATGGCTACACCTTC

V gene: TRBV5-1
J gene: TRBJ2-6
clone size: -
D gene: -
CDR3 protein: CASSLQTAGANVLTF
CDR3 DNA: TGCGCCAGCAGCTTACAGACAGCTGGGGCCAACGTCCTGACTTTC

V gene: TRBV28
J gene: TRBJ1-5
clone size: -
D gene: TRBD1
CDR3 protein: CASSFIGQGFLNQPQHF
CDR3 DNA: TGTGCCAGCAGTTTTATAGGACAGGGGTTTTTGAATCAGCCCCAGCATTTT

V gene: TRBV11-2
J gene: TRBJ1-6
clone size: few
D gene: -
CDR3 protein: CASSSSSPLHF
CDR3 DNA: TGTGCCAGCAGCTCTAGCTCACCCCTCCACTTT

V gene: TRBV6-5
J gene: TRBJ2-7
clone size: -
D gene: TRBD2
CDR3 protein: CASRTPGGNYEQYF
CDR3 DNA: TGTGCCAGCAGGACCCCCGGGGGGAACTACGAGCAGTACTTC

V gene: TRBV5-6
J gene: TRBJ1-6
clone size: -
D gene: -
CDR3 protein: CASSFGAGTYNSPLHF
CDR3 DNA: TGTGCCAGCAGCTTCGGGGCGGGGACCTATAATTCACCCCTCCACTTT

V gene: TRBV15
J gene: TRBJ1-2
clone size: -
D gene: -
CDR3 protein: CATSSGRDYGYTF
CDR3 DNA: TGTGCCACCAGCTCGGGGAGAGATTATGGCTACACCTTC

V gene: TRBV20-1
J gene: TRBJ1-1
clone size: once
D gene: -
CDR3 protein: CSASKSSNTEAFF
CDR3 DNA: TGCAGTGCTAGTAAGTCTAGTAACACTGAAGCTTTCTTT

V gene: TRBV3-1/TRBV3-2
J gene: TRBJ1-2
clone size: -
D gene: -
CDR3 protein: CASSQDRGTDNYGYTF
CDR3 DNA: TGTGCCAGCAGCCAAGATAGGGGAACCGATAACTATGGCTACACCTTC